This TCR beta chain was retrieved from a study of T cells after yellow fever vaccination. Unmatched junction bases numbered 10, after V lost 4 bases and J lost 5 bases. The CDR3 is 15 amino acids. The germline CDR1 and CDR2 sequences are MGHRA and YSYEKL. TCRdb re-called the 5' RACE reads with MiXCR, one entry per CDR3 protein. This table holds 620,000 or so distinct CDR3 sequences, 9% to 15% found once. This receptor was taken from a man aged 25 to 40 who received the YFV17D yellow fever vaccine. Here the sequenced sample was PBMCs, taken on the day of the yellow fever booster vaccination. This rearrangement joins TRBV4-1 to TRBJ2-5; 7 nucleotides line up with TRBD2. The CDR3 DNA reads as TGCGCCAGCAGCCCCTCACCGGGGGGAACGGAGACCCAGTACTTC. Translation gives CASSPSPGGTETQYF.